Listed here are 25 T cell receptor beta chains from one sample, sequenced in a study of T-cell memory formation after mild COVID-19. TCRdb recomputed calls from the 5' RACE reads with MiXCR, one row per CDR3 protein. The repertoire holds fewer than 550,000 distinct CDR3 sequences, with 20% as singletons. Sequenced material: PBMCs or a T cell subset sorted from them (not recorded which). All receptors come from an adult woman who had mild COVID-19 (a few samples of this study predate the infection). Cell type and time point are not known.

This clonotype showed up just a few times. The V and J genes are TRBV7-9 and TRBJ1-1; D remains ambiguous. V lost 8 bases to trimming and J lost 4 bases, with 14 bases between them. Germline CDR1 SEHNR, CDR2 FQNEAQ (reference sequence). CDR3 length: 13 amino acids. As DNA, the CDR3 is TGTGCCAGCGAAGCCAGTGGGAGCACTGAAGCTTTCTTT. Protein: CASEASGSTEAFF.

This clonotype was seen a few times. The rearrangement uses TRBV5-6 and TRBJ1-2, with 7 nucleotides matching TRBD1. The V gene end was trimmed by 3 bases and the J gene end by 9 bases; junction bases not matched to a gene: 8. Germline V gene lookup returns CDR1 SGHDT and CDR2 YYEEEE. The CDR3 spans 13 residues. The CDR3 here is CASSWGTVGSYTF. In nucleotides, the CDR3 is TGTGCCAGCAGCTGGGGGACAGTAGGGAGCTACACCTTC.

This clonotype was counted only a few times. This sequence joins TRBV3-1 and TRBJ2-3, with 9 bases identical to TRBD2. The V segment lost 1 base and the J segment 4 bases; nucleotides outside the gene matches: 6. Germline CDR1 and CDR2: LGHDT and YNNKEL (reference sequence). The CDR3 is made up of 16 amino acids. CDR3 sequence reads: CASSQAGGGASDTQYF. DNA for the CDR3: TGTGCCAGCAGCCAAGCCGGCGGGGGGGCATCAGATACGCAGTATTTT.

V and J are TRBV24-1 and TRBJ1-1, with D tentatively TRBD1 (5 bases). This CDR3 has 16 residues. Trimming left V 4 bases short and J 0 bases short, with 14 bases between. Germline V CDR1 and CDR2: KGHDR, SFDVKD. The CDR3 protein is CATSEPAQGLNTEAFF. The CDR3 DNA follows: TGTGCCACCAGTGAGCCGGCCCAGGGACTGAACACTGAAGCTTTCTTT.

This clonotype has more than one count but fewer than ten. This chain joins TRBV29-1 and TRBJ1-1; 10 bases are a match to TRBD1. Germline V gives CDR1 SQVTM, CDR2 ANQGSEA. The trim removed 7 bases at V and 4 bases at J, leaving 6 bases unmatched. CDR3 length equals 13 residues. CDR3 DNA sequence: TGCAGCGCTCGGACAGGGGGAGGCACTGAAGCTTTCTTT. Translated, it gives CSARTGGGTEAFF.

This clonotype came up a few times. This rearrangement joins TRBV4-1 to TRBJ2-7; no clear D. Germline V gives CDR1 MGHRA, CDR2 YSYEKL. The CDR3 has 11 amino acids. V was shortened by 4 bases and J by 5 bases, with 6 bases between the two germline ends. The CDR3 DNA is TGCGCCAGCAGCCGGGGTAACGAGCAGTACTTC. The encoded protein is CASSRGNEQYF.

The V call is TRBV5-1, the J call TRBJ1-5; D is unclear. Germline loops: CDR1 SGHRS, CDR2 YFSETQ. The ends were cut back, 4 bases at V and 5 bases at J, with 13 bases in the middle. The CDR3 has 14 residues. The CDR3 nucleotides read TGCGCCAGCAGCCAGTATAGCAGAGATCAGCCCCAGCATTTT. Residues: CASSQYSRDQPQHF.

The chain uses TRBV7-9 and TRBJ2-3, with D possibly matching TRBD1 (6 bases). CDR3 length: 15 amino acids. Trimming removed 3 bases from V and 5 bases from J, with 15 bases in between. Germline V gene lookup returns CDR1 SEHNR and CDR2 FQNEAQ (reference sequence). The CDR3 DNA follows: TGTGCCAGCAGCTTCTCAGCGTCAGGGGTAGATACGCAGTATTTT. Its translation: CASSFSASGVDTQYF.

This rearrangement joins TRBV3-1 to TRBJ2-3; maybe TRBD2 (6 bases). Trimming removed 0 bases from V and 2 bases from J, with 12 bases in between. This CDR3 comprises 16 residues. Germline CDR1 LGHDT, CDR2 YNNKEL (reference sequence). This CDR3 is CASSQEEVADTDTQYF. The CDR3 DNA is TGTGCCAGCAGCCAAGAGGAAGTAGCGGACACAGATACGCAGTATTTT.

The chain couples TRBV9 to TRBJ2-3, with D uncertain. Germline assignment: CDR1 SGDLS and CDR2 YYNGEE. Between the trimmed V and J ends, which lost 3 bases and 5 bases, there was a span of 10 bases. This CDR3 is built from 13 residues. The CDR3 coding sequence is TGTGCCAGCAGCGCCAACCAAGGAGATACGCAGTATTTT. Residues: CASSANQGDTQYF.

The CDR3 region is CASSVSRWGSGTGELFF. CDR3 nucleotides: TGTGCCAGCAGCGTATCCCGTTGGGGCTCGGGCACCGGGGAGCTGTTTTTT. This chain joins TRBV9 and TRBJ2-2, with D perhaps TRBD1 (5 bases). Germline assignment: CDR1 SGDLS and CDR2 YYNGEE. The CDR3 has 17 residues. V lost 1 base, J lost 4 bases, and 17 bases lay in between.

This clonotype came up a few times. This chain uses TRBV15 with TRBJ2-1, with 11 bases lining up with TRBD2. V lost 11 bases, J lost 2 bases, and 2 bases stayed unmatched. Germline CDR1 is LNHNV and CDR2 is YYDKDF (reference sequence). The length of the CDR3 is 13 residues. CDR3 DNA: TGTGCCGCTAGCGGGGGGACCTACAATGAGCAGTTCTTC. Residues: CAASGGTYNEQFF. Combining the CDR3 with reference TRBV15 and TRBJ2-1 gives the whole variable domain DAMVIQNPRYQVTQFGKPVTLSCSQTLNHNVMYWYQQKSSQAPKLLFHYYDKDFNNEADTPDNFQSRRPNTSFCFLDIRSPGLGDTAMYLCAASGGTYNEQFFGPGTRLTVL.

The rearrangement joins TRBV6-5 to TRBJ1-4, with 8 bases identical to TRBD1. V was pared by 4 bases and J by 8 bases, with 0 bases of the junction left unmatched. The germline CDR1 and CDR2 sequences are MNHEY and SVGAGI. This CDR3 comprises 12 residues. CDR3 DNA: TGTGCCAGCAGTTGGGACAGGGAAAAACTGTTTTTT. It codes for CASSWDREKLFF.

The sample holds a few counts of this clonotype. J is TRBJ1-1 and V is TRBV4-2; D may be TRBD1 (5 bases). Trimming took off 8 bases at V and 3 bases at J, with 10 bases between the two ends. The germline V gene has CDR1 LGHNA and CDR2 YNFKEQ. The CDR3 totals 12 residues. The CDR3 DNA reads as TGTGCCAGCTGGGGGGGGTACACTGAAGCTTTCTTT. This encodes CASWGGYTEAFF.

V usage is TRBV1 and J usage is TRBJ2-4; the D segment call TRBD2 is taken from the table without a DNA check. TRBV1 is a pseudogene segment. The CDR3 has 17 amino acids. This CDR3 reads CTSSQDPGRGNKNIQYF. The CDR3 nucleotides are TGCACCAGCAGCCAAGATCCGGGACGCGGGAACAAAAACATTCAGTACTTC.

The V call is TRBV5-4, the J call TRBJ1-1; unclear D gene. CDR1 SGHNT and CDR2 YYREEE come from the germline V gene (reference sequence). The CDR3 runs to 14 residues. Trimming took 4 bases from V and 7 from J, leaving 17 bases between them. CDR3 sequence (DNA): TGTGCCAGCAGCCCACCAGGTAGGGCGGTTGAAGCTTTCTTT. Protein sequence: CASSPPGRAVEAFF.

The sample holds a few counts of this clonotype. V is TRBV5-1 and J is TRBJ2-7; possible D gene TRBD2, 5 bases. The CDR3 sequence is 15 residues long. Germline V lookup: CDR1 SGHRS, CDR2 YFSETQ. V was clipped by 5 bases and J by 0 bases, with 15 bases between them. This chain's CDR3 is CASSYLTGDSYEQYF. The CDR3 DNA is TGCGCCAGCAGTTATTTAACCGGGGACTCCTACGAGCAGTACTTC.

This clonotype was detected only a few times. The rearrangement uses TRBV12-3 or TRBV12-4 and TRBJ2-1, with TRBD1 matching over 9 bases. This CDR3 has 16 residues. The V and J ends lost 5 bases and 4 bases, in that order; junction bases with no gene match: 9. CDR3 loop: CASSPRGTGMYNEQFF. CDR3 bases: TGTGCCAGCAGTCCCCGAGGGACAGGGATGTACAATGAGCAGTTCTTC.

This clonotype was picked up a small number of times. This chain links TRBV7-2 with TRBJ2-4; TRBD2 matches 9 bases. The CDR3 has 17 amino acids. V lost 2 bases to trimming and J lost 4 bases; unmatched junction nucleotides: 9. In germline, CDR1 is SGHTA, CDR2 FQGNSA. This chain's CDR3 is CASSLREAGGGKNIQYF. Here the CDR3 DNA reads TGTGCCAGCAGCTTAAGAGAAGCGGGGGGAGGAAAAAACATTCAGTACTTC.

The chain couples TRBV6-2 or TRBV6-3 to TRBJ2-1; D gene unclear. The germline V gene has CDR1 MNHEY and CDR2 SVGEGT. This CDR3 has 16 amino acids. V was pared by 0 bases and J by 4 bases, with 13 bases between. The CDR3 DNA is TGTGCCAGCAGTTACTCTCTGTCGCAAGAATACAATGAGCAGTTCTTC. The encoded protein is CASSYSLSQEYNEQFF.

The chain carries TRBV6-1 and TRBJ2-1; TRBD1 aligns across 10 bases. J lost 10 bases, V lost 4 bases, and 4 bases had no gene match. The V gene's germline CDR1 is MNHNS and CDR2 SASEGT. This CDR3 has 13 amino acids. This CDR3 is CASSGQGAGEQFF. CDR3 DNA sequence: TGTGCCAGCAGTGGACAGGGGGCTGGGGAGCAGTTCTTC.

This clonotype has a handful of counts. In nucleotides, the CDR3 is TGTGCCAGCAGTTACGGGGGAAACACCATATATTTT. Its protein product is CASSYGGNTIYF. The chain recombines TRBV6-2 or TRBV6-3 with TRBJ1-3; D is unresolved. This CDR3 has 12 amino acids. Germline V lookup: CDR1 MNHEY, CDR2 SVGEGT. V was trimmed by 2 bases and J by 4 bases, leaving 3 bases between them.

The chain combines TRBV5-1 with TRBJ1-5; D not certain. Trimming shortened V by 4 bases and J by 11 bases, and 22 bases separated the two germline ends. The CDR3 is made up of 15 amino acids. Germline V gene sequence: CDR1 SGHRS, CDR2 YFSETQ. CDR3 in DNA: TGCGCCAGCAGCACTGGCACGACACCGAATGAGGCCCAGCATTTT. Its protein is CASSTGTTPNEAQHF.

This clonotype has a handful of counts. This chain uses TRBV13 with TRBJ1-2, with 9 bases fitting TRBD1. The germline V gene encodes CDR1 PRHDT and CDR2 FYEKMQ (reference sequence). The V gene end was trimmed by 5 bases and the J gene end by 4 bases; junction bases not matched to a gene: 8. This CDR3 is built from 15 residues. As DNA, the CDR3 is TGTGCCAGCAGCCTGGGGACAGGGCCTGGCTATGGCTACACCTTC. It translates to CASSLGTGPGYGYTF. Full variable domain (missing parts from reference TRBV13 and TRBJ1-2): AAGVIQSPRHLIKEKRETATLKCYPIPRHDTVYWYQQGPGQDPQFLISFYEKMQSDKGSIPDRFSAQQFSDYHSELNMSSLELGDSALYFCASSLGTGPGYGYTFGSGTRLTVV.

This clonotype appeared a few times. V is TRBV29-1 and J is TRBJ2-1; no clear D gene. Trimming pared 5 bases from V and 5 bases from J, leaving 7 bases between. This CDR3 has 11 residues. Per the germline V gene, CDR1 is SQVTM and CDR2 is ANQGSEA. The CDR3 loop is CSVLLNNEQFF. The DNA of the CDR3 is TGCAGCGTTTTATTAAACAATGAGCAGTTCTTC.